The 12 T cell receptor beta chains listed next were all sequenced from one sample in a study of regulatory T cells in long-lasting Graves disease. Relying on iRepertoire HTBI primers and Arm-PCR of CDR3 regions, the team built TCR beta libraries. TCRdb recomputed calls from the multiplex PCR reads with MiXCR, one row per CDR3 protein. The sample records some 430,000 distinct CDR3 sequences, about 22% being singletons. Documented time point: persistent/refractory GD, antithyroid drugs over 5 years with positive TRAb. Following extraction of RNA from PBMCs, that RNA was used to make the TCR library. Specimen: peripheral blood mononuclear cells (PBMCs), collected when the disease was refractory, from a patient treated with antithyroid drugs. The receptors were gathered from a female donor with Graves disease.

This clonotype was counted only a few times. The chain uses TRBV20-1 and TRBJ1-2; D perhaps matches TRBD1 (6 bases). V gave up 6 bases and J gave up 8 bases, with 16 bases separating them. Germline-derived CDR1 and CDR2 are DFQATT and SNEGSKA (reference sequence). CDR3 size: 12 residues. The CDR3 loop reads CSALGGPEGYTF. The CDR3 nucleotides read TGCAGTGCCCTAGGGGGGCCGGAGGGCTACACCTTC.

This clonotype was found many times. The chain employs TRBV28 and TRBJ1-2; TRBD1 might be the D (5 bases). The V gene's germline CDR1 is MDHEN and CDR2 SYDVKM. Trimming removed 5 bases at V and 8 bases at J, with 12 bases between. The CDR3 length is 12 residues. For the CDR3, the DNA is TGTGCCAGCAGTCCCCCAGGGCTCGGCTACACCTTC. Amino acids: CASSPPGLGYTF.

V gene TRBV28 combines with J gene TRBJ2-3; D remains unclear. Deletions cut 3 bases from V and 6 bases from J, with 4 bases between. The V gene's germline CDR1 is MDHEN and CDR2 SYDVKM. CDR3 length: 11 residues. The CDR3 DNA is TGTGCCAGCAGTTTTGTGGATACGCAGTATTTT. Its protein product is CASSFVDTQYF.

The J gene is TRBJ1-5, the V gene TRBV11-2, with D maybe TRBD1 (5 bases). The V gene lost 0 bases and the J gene lost 7 bases, with 13 bases spanning the gap. The length of the CDR3 is 15 residues. The germline gives CDR1 SGHAT, CDR2 FQNNGV. CDR3 residues: CASSLDGTSGQPQHF. As DNA, the CDR3 is TGTGCCAGCAGCTTAGATGGGACCTCAGGACAGCCCCAGCATTTT. Using reference TRBV11-2 and TRBJ1-5 for the parts outside the CDR3, the full variable domain is EAGVAQSPRYKIIEKRQSVAFWCNPISGHATLYWYQQILGQGPKLLIQFQNNGVVDDSQLPKDRFSAERLKGVDSTLKIQPAKLEDSAVYLCASSLDGTSGQPQHFGDGTRLSIL.

This clonotype is a singleton in its sample. J is TRBJ2-7 and V is TRBV7-8; D gene uncertain. Trimming removed 5 bases from V and 5 bases from J, with 19 bases in between. Germline CDR1 is SGHVS and CDR2 is FQNEAQ. The CDR3 has 15 residues. In nucleotides, the CDR3 is TGTGCCAGCAGCCCACGCCCCCTCGCCGGTAACGAGCAGTACTTC. Translated: CASSPRPLAGNEQYF.

As to this clonotype: The CDR3 end shows no conserved phenylalanine or tryptophan, and so a read error is likely. This chain uses TRBV12-3 or TRBV12-4 with TRBJ2-7; the D gene is possibly TRBD1 (5 bases). There are 12 residues in the CDR3. Trimming cost V 4 bases and J 6 bases, with 10 bases left between them. The CDR3 sequence is CASSYSGFEQYS. DNA of the CDR3: TGTGCCAGCAGTTACTCAGGGTTCGAGCAGTACTCC.

The chain joins TRBV19 to TRBJ2-5; TRBD1 matches at 7 bases. This CDR3 region has 15 residues. After removal of 2 bases from V and 3 bases from J, the junction contained 6 bases not matched to a gene. Germline V gives CDR1 LNHDA, CDR2 SQIVND (reference sequence). The CDR3 is CASSISLQGKETQYF. The CDR3 DNA is TGTGCCAGTAGTATATCCCTACAGGGGAAAGAGACCCAGTACTTC.

The rearrangement uses TRBV9 and TRBJ1-2, with D perhaps matching TRBD1 (6 bases). In germline, CDR1 is SGDLS, CDR2 YYNGEE. V gave up 3 bases and J gave up 5 bases, with 17 bases separating them. This CDR3 spans 15 amino acids. The DNA for the CDR3 is TGTGCCAGCAGCGCCGGAGACAGGATTTTTTATGGCTACACCTTC. Protein product: CASSAGDRIFYGYTF.

For this clonotype: Since a much larger clone is just one base distant, this may be a read error. The rearrangement uses TRBV19 and TRBJ2-5; tentatively, D is TRBD2 (5 bases). Germline V gene data show CDR1 as LNHDA and CDR2 as SQIVND (reference sequence). Deletions cut 5 bases from V and 5 bases from J, with 21 bases between. This CDR3 has 16 residues. The CDR3 loop is CASSSLQEQRGETQYF. CDR3 nucleotide sequence: TGTGCCAGTAGTTCCCTCCAGGAGCAGAGAGGGGAGACCCAGTACTTC.

The chain carries TRBV3-1 and TRBJ2-2; D uncertain. Per germline, CDR1 LGHDT and CDR2 YNNKEL (reference sequence). This CDR3 is 14 amino acids long. Trimming left V 5 bases short and J 7 bases short, with 14 bases between. As DNA, the CDR3 is TGTGCCAGCAGCTATACACGTGCGTACGGGGAGCTGTTTTTT. Protein product: CASSYTRAYGELFF. Looking up the rest from reference TRBV3-1 and TRBJ2-2 gives the full variable domain: DTAVSQTPKYLVTQMGNDKSIKCEQNLGHDTMYWYKQDSKKFLKIMFSYNNKELIINETVPNRFSPKSPDKAHLNLHINSLELGDSAVYFCASSYTRAYGELFFGEGSRLTVL.

In this sample, this clonotype turned up many times. The V and J genes are TRBV10-3 and TRBJ1-2; 8 bases map to TRBD1. The germline V gene encodes CDR1 ENHRY and CDR2 SYGVKD. This CDR3 has 13 amino acids. V dropped 8 bases and J dropped 5; count of bases not matched to a gene: 7. CDR3 loop: CAIRGQGEYGYTF. DNA for the CDR3: TGTGCCATCCGAGGACAGGGTGAATATGGCTACACCTTC.

This clonotype was seen a few times. The V call is TRBV18, the J call TRBJ1-1; D perhaps matches TRBD1 (5 bases). This CDR3 spans 13 amino acids. Germline V lookup: CDR1 KGHSH, CDR2 LQKENI. Trimming took off 3 bases at V and 6 bases at J, with 11 bases between the two ends. In DNA form, the CDR3 reads TGTGCCAGCTCACCGGTGACAGAGGCTGAAGCTTTCTTT. Translation gives CASSPVTEAEAFF.